Presented here are 8 T cell receptor beta chains from one specimen sequenced in a study of vaccination and CD4 T cells after COVID-19. At the Johns Hopkins FTIC core, DNA taken from cultured CD4+ T cells was sequenced by way of the Oncomine TCR Beta short-read assay. TCRdb re-analysed the PCR reads in MiXCR, keeping a single row per CDR3 protein. The sample yields about 8,300 distinct CDR3 sequences, roughly 36% seen once. These receptors lack a known antigen. Treatment denoted: roughly ten-day PBMC culture with coronavirus spike peptide pools or control peptides (ViraFEST assay). CD4+ T cells of the unexposed donor were collected before the COVID-19 pandemic (2011-2018). The source material was CD4+ T cells from blood, cultured in vitro. The receptors were gathered from a human donor in good health.

This clonotype was detected a few times. The V call is TRBV6-1, the J call TRBJ2-7; 8 nucleotides agree with TRBD1. The CDR3 is 12 residues long. V shed 8 bases, J shed 5 bases, and the junction held 5 bases outside the gene matches. CDR1 and CDR2 from the germline V gene are MNHNS and SASEGT. The CDR3 bases are TGTGCCAGCCGGGACAGGACCCACGAGCAGTACTTC. Translation: CASRDRTHEQYF.

The rearrangement joins TRBV20-1 to TRBJ2-5; TRBD2 aligns across 9 bases. CDR1 and CDR2 from the germline V gene are DFQATT and SNEGSKA (reference sequence). The J segment lost 3 bases and the V segment lost 4 bases, leaving 9 bases of the junction unmatched. The CDR3 sequence is 15 residues long. The CDR3 DNA reads as TGCAGTGCTACGAGCCCTAGCGGGGTCGAAGAGACCCAGTACTTC. Encoded protein: CSATSPSGVEETQYF.

This clonotype was detected a few times. This rearrangement joins TRBV7-9 to TRBJ1-2; tentative D call: TRBD1 (5 bases). Germline loops: CDR1 SEHNR, CDR2 FQNEAQ (reference sequence). Trimming shortened V by 4 bases and J by 1 base, and 16 bases separated the two germline ends. The CDR3 runs 16 residues. CDR3 in amino acids: CASSSGTSPGNYGYTF. The CDR3 DNA is TGTGCCAGCAGCTCCGGGACTTCACCGGGTAACTATGGCTACACCTTC. Combining the CDR3 with reference TRBV7-9 and TRBJ1-2 gives the whole variable domain DTGVSQNPRHKITKRGQNVTFRCDPISEHNRLYWYRQTLGQGPEFLTYFQNEAQLEKSRLLSDRFSAERPKGSFSTLEIQRTEQGDSAMYLCASSSGTSPGNYGYTFGSGTRLTVV.

The chain joins TRBV7-2 to TRBJ2-1, with 7 bases fitting TRBD2. The CDR3 contains 13 residues. V trimming: 8 bases; J trimming: 2 bases; junction bases outside the gene matches: 3. Germline CDR1 is SGHTA and CDR2 is FQGNSA. The CDR3 bases are TGTGCCAGCCATGCGGGGGCCTACAATGAGCAGTTCTTC. Protein sequence: CASHAGAYNEQFF.

The CDR3 nucleotides read TGTGCCAGCAGCCAAGGTGTCACCAGCGGCTACACCTTC. Translated, it gives CASSQGVTSGYTF. This chain joins TRBV4-2 and TRBJ1-2; D is undetermined. V was pared by 1 base and J by 8 bases, with 11 bases between. Germline CDR1 and CDR2: LGHNA and YNFKEQ. The length of the CDR3 is 13 residues.

The V call is TRBV20-1, the J call TRBJ1-1; a weak D match, TRBD1 (5 bases). V was shortened by 7 bases and J by 0 bases, with 18 bases between the two germline ends. The CDR3 sequence is 15 residues long. The germline CDR1 and CDR2 sequences are DFQATT and SNEGSKA (reference sequence). CDR3 nucleotides: TGCAGTGGGGGTGGGAGCCGGGGGATGAACACTGAAGCTTTCTTT. This encodes CSGGGSRGMNTEAFF.

This clonotype was observed a handful of times. V usage is TRBV19 and J usage is TRBJ1-5; maybe TRBD1 (6 bases). The CDR3 has 13 residues. Per the germline V gene, CDR1 is LNHDA and CDR2 is SQIVND (reference sequence). The CDR3 loop reads CAASGARAQPQHF. CDR3 coding DNA: TGTGCAGCGTCAGGGGCAAGGGCTCAGCCCCAGCATTTT.

There are a few counts of this clonotype. The gene calls are TRBV27 and TRBJ2-7; 13 bases line up with TRBD2. The V gene end was trimmed by 0 bases and the J gene end by 4 bases; junction bases not matched to a gene: 3. The V gene's germline CDR1 is MNHEY and CDR2 SMNVEV (reference sequence). CDR3 length: 16 residues. As DNA, the CDR3 is TGTGCCAGCAGTTTATCTAGGACTAGCGGGGGTTACGAGCAGTACTTC. Translating it yields CASSLSRTSGGYEQYF.